This T cell receptor beta chain derives from a study of blood T cell repertoires in COVID-19. Data came from immunoSEQ multiplex PCR; TCRdb stores just in-frame clones and leaves some out. The sample holds hundreds of thousands of clones, approximately 83% seen once. This clone has more than one count but fewer than ten. This clonotype was obtained from a woman in her 30s who had recovered from COVID-19. Sample: peripheral blood.

The DNA of the CDR3 is TGTGCCAGCAGCTCCCTCCCGACAGGGAGGTGCGAGACCCAGTACTTC. It codes for CASSSLPTGRCETQYF. The chain joins TRBV11-2 to TRBJ2-5, with D possibly matching TRBD1 (7 bases). The germline gives CDR1 SGHAT, CDR2 FQNNGV. This CDR3 is 16 amino acids long. Trimming took 4 bases from V and 5 from J, leaving 20 bases between them.